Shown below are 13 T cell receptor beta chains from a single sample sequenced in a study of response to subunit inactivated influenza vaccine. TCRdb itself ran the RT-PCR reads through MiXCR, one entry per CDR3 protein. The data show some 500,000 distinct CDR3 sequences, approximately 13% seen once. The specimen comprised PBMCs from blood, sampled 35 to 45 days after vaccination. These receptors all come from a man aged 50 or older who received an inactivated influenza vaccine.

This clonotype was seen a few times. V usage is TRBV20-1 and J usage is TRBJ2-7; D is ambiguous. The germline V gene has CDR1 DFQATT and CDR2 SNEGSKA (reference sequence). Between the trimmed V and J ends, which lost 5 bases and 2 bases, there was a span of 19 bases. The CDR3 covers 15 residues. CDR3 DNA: TGCAGTGCTGTCCGGTCTTCCTCCGCGGCCTACGAGCAGTACTTC. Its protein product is CSAVRSSSAAYEQYF.

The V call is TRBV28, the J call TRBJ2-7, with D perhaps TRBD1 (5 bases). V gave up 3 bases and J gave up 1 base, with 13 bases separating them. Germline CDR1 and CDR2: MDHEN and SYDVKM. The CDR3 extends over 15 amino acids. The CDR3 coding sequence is TGTGCCAGCAGTTTTGATGGGGCAGGGTCCTACGAGCAGTACTTC. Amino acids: CASSFDGAGSYEQYF. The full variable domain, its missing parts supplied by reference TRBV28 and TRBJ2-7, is DVKVTQSSRYLVKRTGEKVFLECVQDMDHENMFWYRQDPGLGLRLIYFSYDVKMKEKGDIPEGYSVSREKKERFSLILESASTNQTSMYLCASSFDGAGSYEQYFGPGTRLTVT.

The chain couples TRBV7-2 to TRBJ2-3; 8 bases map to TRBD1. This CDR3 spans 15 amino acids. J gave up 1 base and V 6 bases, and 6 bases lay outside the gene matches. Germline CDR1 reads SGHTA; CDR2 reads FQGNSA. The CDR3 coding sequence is TGTGCCAGCAGATCCGGACAGGGCGGCACAGATACGCAGTATTTT. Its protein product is CASRSGQGGTDTQYF.

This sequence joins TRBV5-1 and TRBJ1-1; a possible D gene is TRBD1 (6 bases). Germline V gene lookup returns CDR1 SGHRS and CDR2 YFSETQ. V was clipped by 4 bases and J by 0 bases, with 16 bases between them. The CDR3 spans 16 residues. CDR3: CASSPLTGNMNTEAFF. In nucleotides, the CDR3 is TGCGCCAGCAGCCCCCTGACAGGTAACATGAACACTGAAGCTTTCTTT.

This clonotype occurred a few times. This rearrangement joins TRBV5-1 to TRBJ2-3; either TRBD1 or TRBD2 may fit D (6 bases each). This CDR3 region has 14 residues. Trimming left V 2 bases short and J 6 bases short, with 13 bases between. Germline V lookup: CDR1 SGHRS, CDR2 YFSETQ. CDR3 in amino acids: CASSFGTREDTQYF. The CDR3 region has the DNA TGCGCCAGCAGCTTCGGGACACGGGAGGATACGCAGTATTTT. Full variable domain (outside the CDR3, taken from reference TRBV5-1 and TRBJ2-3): KAGVTQTPRYLIKTRGQQVTLSCSPISGHRSVSWYQQTPGQGLQFLFEYFSETQRNKGNFPGRFSGRQFSNSRSEMNVSTLELGDSALYLCASSFGTREDTQYFGPGTRLTVL.

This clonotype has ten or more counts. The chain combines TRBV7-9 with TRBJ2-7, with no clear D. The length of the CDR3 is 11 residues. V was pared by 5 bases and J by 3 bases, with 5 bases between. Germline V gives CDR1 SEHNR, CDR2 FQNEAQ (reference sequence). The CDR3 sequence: CASSRDYEQYF. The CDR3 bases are TGTGCCAGCAGCCGCGACTACGAGCAGTACTTC.

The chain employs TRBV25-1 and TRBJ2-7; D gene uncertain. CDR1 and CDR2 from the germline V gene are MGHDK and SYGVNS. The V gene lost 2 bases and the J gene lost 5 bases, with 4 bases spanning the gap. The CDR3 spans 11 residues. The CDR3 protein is CASSENHEQYF. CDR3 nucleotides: TGTGCCAGCAGTGAAAATCACGAGCAGTACTTC.

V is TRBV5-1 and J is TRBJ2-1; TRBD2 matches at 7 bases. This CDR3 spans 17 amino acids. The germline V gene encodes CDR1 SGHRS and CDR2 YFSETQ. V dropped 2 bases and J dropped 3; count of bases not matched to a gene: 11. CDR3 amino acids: CASSFPPRESRYNEQFF. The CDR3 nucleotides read TGCGCCAGCAGCTTTCCTCCGCGGGAGAGCCGCTACAATGAGCAGTTCTTC.

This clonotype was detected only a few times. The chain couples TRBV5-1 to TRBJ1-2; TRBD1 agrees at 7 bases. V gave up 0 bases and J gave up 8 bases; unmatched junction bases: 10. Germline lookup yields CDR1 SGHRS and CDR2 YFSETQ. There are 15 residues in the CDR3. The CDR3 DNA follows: TGCGCCAGCAGCTTGGCCGGGACAGCAACGGTGGGCTACACCTTC. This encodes CASSLAGTATVGYTF.

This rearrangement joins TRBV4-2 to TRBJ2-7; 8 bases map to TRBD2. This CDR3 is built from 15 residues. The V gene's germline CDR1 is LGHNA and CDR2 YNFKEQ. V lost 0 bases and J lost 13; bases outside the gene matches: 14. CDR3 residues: CASSQDLRVAGQLYF. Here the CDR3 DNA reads TGTGCCAGCAGCCAAGATCTTCGTGTAGCGGGACAACTATACTTC.

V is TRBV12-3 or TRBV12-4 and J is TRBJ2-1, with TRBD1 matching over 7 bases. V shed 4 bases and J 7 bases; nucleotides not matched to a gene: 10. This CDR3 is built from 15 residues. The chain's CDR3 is CASSSSRQGLNEQFF. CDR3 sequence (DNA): TGTGCCAGCAGTTCGTCGAGACAGGGCCTTAATGAGCAGTTCTTC.

CDR3 DNA: TGTGCCAGCAAGGGACTAGCCTCGGGCGAGCAGTACTTC. Translated: CASKGLASGEQYF. The chain uses TRBV28 and TRBJ2-7; the match to TRBD2 covers 9 bases. The V gene's germline CDR1 is MDHEN and CDR2 SYDVKM. The ends lost 7 bases at V and 6 bases at J; junction bases unmatched: 7. The CDR3 is 13 amino acids.

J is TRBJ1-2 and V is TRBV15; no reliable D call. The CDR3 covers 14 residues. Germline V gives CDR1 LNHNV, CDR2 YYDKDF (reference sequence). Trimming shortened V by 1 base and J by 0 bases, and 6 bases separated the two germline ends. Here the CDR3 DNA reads TGTGCCACCAGCAGAGGGACCTCTAACTATGGCTACACCTTC. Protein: CATSRGTSNYGYTF.